What follows are 3 T cell receptor beta chains derived from one specimen sequenced in a study of blood T cells in healthy people across ages. A sample-barcoded 5' primer and a J-beta primer mix were used in a second PCR of about 6 to 12 cycles. TCRdb reanalysed the 5' RACE reads using MiXCR and keeps one entry per CDR3 protein. The table lists about 830,000 distinct CDR3 sequences, less than 80% of them singletons. The sequencing sample was made of blood. These receptors all stem from a man aged 25 to 40 in good health.

The table lists this clonotype with a count of one. The gene calls are TRBV28 and TRBJ2-1, with D perhaps matching TRBD2 (6 bases). Germline loops: CDR1 MDHEN, CDR2 SYDVKM. The CDR3 is made up of 15 amino acids. Trimming cost V 7 bases and J 7 bases, with 20 bases left between them. CDR3 protein: CASTPRDSPRNEQFF. The CDR3 region has the DNA TGTGCCAGCACTCCCCGGGACTCGCCCCGGAATGAGCAGTTCTTC.

This rearrangement joins TRBV29-1 to TRBJ1-2; D not certain. V was cut by 4 bases and J by 2 bases, with 11 bases left in between. The CDR3 sequence is 13 residues long. Germline CDR1 reads SQVTM; CDR2 reads ANQGSEA. The CDR3 DNA reads TGCAGCGTTGGTGTCTCGGGGAACTATGGCTACACCTTC. It codes for CSVGVSGNYGYTF.

This chain connects TRBV7-2 to TRBJ1-1, with 9 bases lining up with TRBD1. The trim removed 5 bases at V and 7 bases at J, leaving 11 bases unmatched. The CDR3 runs 15 residues. Germline V lookup: CDR1 SGHTA, CDR2 FQGNSA. The CDR3 loop reads CASSPQWGQGSEAFF. CDR3 coding DNA: TGTGCCAGCAGCCCCCAATGGGGACAGGGAAGTGAAGCTTTCTTT.